This T cell receptor (beta chain) comes out of a study of T cell responses to AZD1222 COVID-19 vaccine. The repertoire was sequenced with immunoSEQ multiplex PCR; TCRdb's copy has only in-frame clones and lacks some. The table has about 140,000 clones, roughly 92% seen once. Turning to this clone: The target antigen is unknown.

The study's findings and limits: Once two AZD1222 doses were given, Spike-specific TCR breadth and depth went up.

Germline V gene sequence: CDR1 SGHRS, CDR2 YFSETQ. The length of the CDR3 is 18 residues. Germline trimming cut 5 bases from V and 3 bases from J; bases unmatched to any gene: 17. This sequence was found in an adult in good health. The sample consisted of peripheral blood, taken on day 0 of AZD1222 vaccination. The chain joins TRBV5-1 to TRBJ1-1, with 9 bases that match TRBD1. The CDR3: CASSLDPGQGYRDTEAFF. The CDR3 DNA sequence: TGCGCCAGCAGTCTCGACCCGGGACAGGGTTATCGGGACACTGAAGCTTTCTTT.